This T cell receptor beta chain was found in a study of control samples from healthy donors and cancer patients (dated by TCRdb to 2019 to 2021). Concerning this clone: Its antigen remains unidentified. No clone much larger than this one lies a single base away; base qualities are absent.

The CDR3, from cysteine to phenylalanine, totals 14 residues. CDR3 DNA is the only sequence kept; it has 42 bases, read in frame from the first base. V is shortened by 0 bases, J by 5 bases, and the region joining them spans 11 bases. The germline V gene encodes CDR1 SGHRS and CDR2 YFSETQ. The library was generated by the immunoSEQ multiplex PCR assay. TCRdb mirrors the immuneACCESS table, restricted to in-frame sequences. Some clones are absent from its copies; in checked studies, under half trace to an unresolved V gene, and the reason for the others is unknown. The sample includes around 140,000 clones, with more than 90% observed a single time. Of the sample, under 4% is held by the ten largest clones.

This receptor chain uses TRBV5-1 and TRBJ1-1, with the identity of the D gene unclear. Specimen: blood. The clonotype comes from a young man in good health. The DNA sequence is as follows: TGCGCCAGCAGCTTGGGGTTTCTAAATACTGAAGCTTTCTTT. Protein translation: CASSLGFLNTEAFF.